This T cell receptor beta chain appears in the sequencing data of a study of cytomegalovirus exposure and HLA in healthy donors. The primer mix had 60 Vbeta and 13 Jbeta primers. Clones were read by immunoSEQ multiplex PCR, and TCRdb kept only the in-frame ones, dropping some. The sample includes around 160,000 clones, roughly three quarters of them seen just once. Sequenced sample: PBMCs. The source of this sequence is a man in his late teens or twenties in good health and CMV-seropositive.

The CDR3 loop reads CASAEQGNTEAFF. For the CDR3, the DNA is TGTGCCAGCGCCGAACAGGGGAACACTGAAGCTTTCTTT. The chain links TRBV19 to TRBJ1-1, with D tentatively TRBD1 (6 bases). The CDR3 is 13 amino acids. Between the trimmed V and J ends, which lost 9 bases and 1 base, there was a span of 12 bases. In germline, CDR1 is LNHDA, CDR2 SQIVND (reference sequence).